A selection of T cell receptor beta chains follows, all from one sample in a study of blood T cell repertoires in COVID-19. Sequencing used immunoSEQ multiplex PCR; TCRdb keeps in-frame clones, though not all of them. The table includes about 200,000 clones, 75% to 85% detected once. The sample consisted of peripheral blood. The receptors were gathered from a human donor in a cohort sampled during active COVID-19. CDR3s leave out the opening cysteine and the closing phenylalanine or tryptophan. Each record gives: V gene, CDR3 protein.

V gene: TRBV6-5
CDR3 protein: ASSHRQGSYEQY

V gene: TRBV27
CDR3 protein: ASSSPDSRRHEQF

V gene: TRBV4-1
CDR3 protein: ASSSGGGNEKLF

V gene: TRBV27
CDR3 protein: ASSLFATGYEQY

V gene: TRBV10-3
CDR3 protein: AISEPTSGSSYEQY

V gene: TRBV27
CDR3 protein: ASSTPRTSENTGELF

V gene: TRBV28
CDR3 protein: ASSKAGPQWPQH

V gene: TRBV11-3
CDR3 protein: ASSSGLTDTQY

V gene: TRBV27
CDR3 protein: ASSFIGGLENEQY

V gene: TRBV25-1
CDR3 protein: ASSEGRFNQPQH

V gene: TRBV5-1
CDR3 protein: ASSLGVLAGGGNEQF

V gene: TRBV7-2
CDR3 protein: ASSSALAGVSTQY

V gene: TRBV20-1
CDR3 protein: SASGNTEAF

V gene: TRBV7-2
CDR3 protein: ASSLDGFRVPNEKLF